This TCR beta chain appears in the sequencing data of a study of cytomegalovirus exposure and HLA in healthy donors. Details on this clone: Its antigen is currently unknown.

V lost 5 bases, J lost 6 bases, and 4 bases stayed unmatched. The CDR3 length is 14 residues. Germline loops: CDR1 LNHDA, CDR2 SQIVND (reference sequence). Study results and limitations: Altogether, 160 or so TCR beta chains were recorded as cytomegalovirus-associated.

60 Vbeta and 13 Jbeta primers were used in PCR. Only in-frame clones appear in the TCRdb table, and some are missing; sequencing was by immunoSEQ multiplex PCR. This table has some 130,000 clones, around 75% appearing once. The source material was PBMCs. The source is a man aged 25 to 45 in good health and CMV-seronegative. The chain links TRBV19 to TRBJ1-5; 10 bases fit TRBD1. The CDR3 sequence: CASSQTGGRQPQHF. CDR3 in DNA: TGTGCCAGTAGTCAGACAGGGGGCCGTCAGCCCCAGCATTTT.